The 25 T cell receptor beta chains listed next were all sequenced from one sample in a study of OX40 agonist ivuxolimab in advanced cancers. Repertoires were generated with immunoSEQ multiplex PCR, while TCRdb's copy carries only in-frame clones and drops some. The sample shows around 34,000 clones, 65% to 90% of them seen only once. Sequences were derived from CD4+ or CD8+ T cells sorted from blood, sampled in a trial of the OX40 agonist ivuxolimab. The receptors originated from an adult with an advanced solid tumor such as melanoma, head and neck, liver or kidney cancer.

CDR3 protein: CASSITSTNEQFF. CDR3 sequence (DNA): TGCGCCAGCAGCATTACTAGTACCAATGAGCAGTTCTTC. This rearrangement joins TRBV5-1 to TRBJ2-1; a possible D gene is TRBD2 (5 bases). V dropped 4 bases and J dropped 6 bases, with 11 bases sitting between them. Germline V CDR1 and CDR2: SGHRS, YFSETQ. The CDR3 loop spans 13 amino acids. Using reference TRBV5-1 and TRBJ2-1 for the parts outside the CDR3, the full variable domain is KAGVTQTPRYLIKTRGQQVTLSCSPISGHRSVSWYQQTPGQGLQFLFEYFSETQRNKGNFPGRFSGRQFSNSRSEMNVSTLELGDSALYLCASSITSTNEQFFGPGTRLTVL.

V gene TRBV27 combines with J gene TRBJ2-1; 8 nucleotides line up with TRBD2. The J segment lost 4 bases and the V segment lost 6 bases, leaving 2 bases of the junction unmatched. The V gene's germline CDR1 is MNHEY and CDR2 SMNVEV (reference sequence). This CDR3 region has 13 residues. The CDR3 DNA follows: TGTGCCAGCAGATTAGCGGGGTACAATGAGCAGTTCTTC. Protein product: CASRLAGYNEQFF.

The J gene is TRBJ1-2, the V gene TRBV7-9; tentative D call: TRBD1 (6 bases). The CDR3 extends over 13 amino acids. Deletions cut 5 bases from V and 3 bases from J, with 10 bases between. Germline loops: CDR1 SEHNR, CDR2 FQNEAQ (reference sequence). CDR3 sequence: CASSPGTHYGYTF. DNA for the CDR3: TGTGCCAGCAGCCCTGGGACACACTATGGCTACACCTTC.

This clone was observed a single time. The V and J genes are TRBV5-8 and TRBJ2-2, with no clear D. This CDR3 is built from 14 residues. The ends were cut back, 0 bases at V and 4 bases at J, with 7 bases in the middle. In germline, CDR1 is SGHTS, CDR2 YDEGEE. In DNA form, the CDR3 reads TGTGCCAGCAGCTTGGGGTGGGGCACCGGGGAGCTGTTTTTT. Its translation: CASSLGWGTGELFF.

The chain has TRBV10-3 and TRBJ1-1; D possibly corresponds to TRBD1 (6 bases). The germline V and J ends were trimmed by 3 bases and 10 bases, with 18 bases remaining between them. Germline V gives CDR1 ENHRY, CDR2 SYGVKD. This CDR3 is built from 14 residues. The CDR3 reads CAISDPSLGQRAFF. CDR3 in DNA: TGTGCCATCAGTGACCCGAGTCTGGGACAACGAGCTTTCTTT.

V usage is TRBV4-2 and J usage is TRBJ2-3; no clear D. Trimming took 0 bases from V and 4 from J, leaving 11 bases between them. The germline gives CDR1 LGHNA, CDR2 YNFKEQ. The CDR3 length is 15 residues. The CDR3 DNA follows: TGTGCCAGCAGCCAAGAGGCTCTGGGCGCAGATACGCAGTATTTT. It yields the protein CASSQEALGADTQYF.

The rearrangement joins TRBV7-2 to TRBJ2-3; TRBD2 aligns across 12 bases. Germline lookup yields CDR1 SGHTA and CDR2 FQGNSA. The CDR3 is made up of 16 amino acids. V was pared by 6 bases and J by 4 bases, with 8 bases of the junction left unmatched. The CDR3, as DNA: TGTGCCAGCAGTTCCGGACTAGCGGGGTTCGCAGATACGCAGTATTTT. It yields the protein CASSSGLAGFADTQYF.

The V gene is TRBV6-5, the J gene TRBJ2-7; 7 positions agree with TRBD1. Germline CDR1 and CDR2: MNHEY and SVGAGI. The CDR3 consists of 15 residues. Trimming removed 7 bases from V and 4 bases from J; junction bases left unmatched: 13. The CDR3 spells CASKRGTARNYEQYF. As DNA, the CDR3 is TGTGCCAGCAAGCGTGGGACAGCCCGTAATTACGAGCAGTACTTC.

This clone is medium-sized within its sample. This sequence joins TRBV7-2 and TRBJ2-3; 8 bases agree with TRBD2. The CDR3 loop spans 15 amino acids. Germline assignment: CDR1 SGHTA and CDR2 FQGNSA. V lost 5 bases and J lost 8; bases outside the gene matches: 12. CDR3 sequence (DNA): TGTGCCAGCAGCCGCGTTAGCGGGAATTTCGGTACGCAGTATTTT. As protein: CASSRVSGNFGTQYF.

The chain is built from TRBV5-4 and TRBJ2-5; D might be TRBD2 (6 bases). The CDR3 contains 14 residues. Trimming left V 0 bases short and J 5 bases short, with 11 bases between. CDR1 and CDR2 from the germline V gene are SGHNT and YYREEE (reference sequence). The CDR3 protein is CASSLAGTLETQYF. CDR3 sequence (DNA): TGTGCCAGCAGCTTGGCCGGGACTTTGGAGACCCAGTACTTC.

The CDR3 region has the DNA TGTGCCAGCAGTCGGCGGGGATACTCAATTCCCTACGAGCAGTACTTC. Translation gives CASSRRGYSIPYEQYF. This chain links TRBV28 with TRBJ2-7, with D perhaps matching TRBD2 (6 bases). This CDR3 has 16 residues. Trimming cost V 5 bases and J 2 bases, with 19 bases left between them. CDR1 and CDR2 (germline): MDHEN, SYDVKM.

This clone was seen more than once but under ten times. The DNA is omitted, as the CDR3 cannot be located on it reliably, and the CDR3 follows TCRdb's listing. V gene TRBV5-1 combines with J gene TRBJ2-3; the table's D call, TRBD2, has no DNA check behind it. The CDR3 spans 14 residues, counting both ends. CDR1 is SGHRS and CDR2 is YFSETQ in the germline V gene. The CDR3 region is CASSLDFGYGSGYF.

Here the CDR3 DNA reads TGTGCCAGCAGCCCTAGGGTAGGTAGCGGTATCTCCTACAATGAGCAGTTCTTC. This translates into CASSPRVGSGISYNEQFF. This sequence joins TRBV7-6 and TRBJ2-1, with a tentative D call TRBD2 (6 bases). Germline V gene data show CDR1 as SGHVS and CDR2 as FNYEAQ. V was pared by 5 bases and J by 0 bases, with 20 bases between. The CDR3 extends over 18 amino acids.

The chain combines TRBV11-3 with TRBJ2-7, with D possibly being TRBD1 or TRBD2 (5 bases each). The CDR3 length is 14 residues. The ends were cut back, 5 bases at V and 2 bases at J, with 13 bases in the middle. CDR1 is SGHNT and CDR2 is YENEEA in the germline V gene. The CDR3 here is CASSPRDATYEQYF. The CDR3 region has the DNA TGTGCCAGCAGCCCCCGGGACGCTACCTACGAGCAGTACTTC.

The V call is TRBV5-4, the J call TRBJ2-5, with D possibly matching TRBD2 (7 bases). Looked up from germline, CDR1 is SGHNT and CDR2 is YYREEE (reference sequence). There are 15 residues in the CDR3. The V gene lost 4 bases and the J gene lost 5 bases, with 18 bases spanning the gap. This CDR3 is CASSRGVKGVETQYF. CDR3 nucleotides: TGTGCCAGCAGCCGGGGGGTGAAGGGGGTTGAGACCCAGTACTTC.

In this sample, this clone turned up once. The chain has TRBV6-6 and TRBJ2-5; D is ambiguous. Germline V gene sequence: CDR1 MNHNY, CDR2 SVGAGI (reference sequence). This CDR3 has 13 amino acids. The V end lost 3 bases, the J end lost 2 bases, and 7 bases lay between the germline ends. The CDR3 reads CASSYSWQETQYF. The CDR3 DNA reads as TGTGCCAGCAGTTATTCCTGGCAAGAGACCCAGTACTTC.

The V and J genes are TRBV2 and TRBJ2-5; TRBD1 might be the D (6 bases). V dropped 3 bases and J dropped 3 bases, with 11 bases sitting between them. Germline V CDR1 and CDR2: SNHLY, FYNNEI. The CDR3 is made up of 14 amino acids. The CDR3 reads CASSDFTGKETQYF. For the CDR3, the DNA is TGTGCCAGCAGTGATTTCACAGGGAAAGAGACCCAGTACTTC.

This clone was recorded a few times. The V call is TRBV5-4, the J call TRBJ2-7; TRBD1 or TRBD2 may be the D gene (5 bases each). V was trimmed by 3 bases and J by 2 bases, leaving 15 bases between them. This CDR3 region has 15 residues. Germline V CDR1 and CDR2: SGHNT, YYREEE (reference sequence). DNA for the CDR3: TGTGCCAGCAGCTCCGCCGGGACGGGTGCCTACGAGCAGTACTTC. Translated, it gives CASSSAGTGAYEQYF. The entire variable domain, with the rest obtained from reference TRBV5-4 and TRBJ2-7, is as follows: ETGVTQSPTHLIKTRGQQVTLRCSSQSGHNTVSWYQQALGQGPQFIFQYYREEENGRGNFPPRFSGLQFPNYSSELNVNALELDDSALYLCASSSAGTGAYEQYFGPGTRLTVT.

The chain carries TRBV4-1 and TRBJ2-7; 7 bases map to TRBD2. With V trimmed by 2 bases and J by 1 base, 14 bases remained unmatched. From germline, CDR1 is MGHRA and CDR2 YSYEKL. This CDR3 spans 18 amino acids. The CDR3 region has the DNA TGCGCCAGCAGCCAACCACCCAGAACCGGGACTATTTCCTACGAGCAGTACTTC. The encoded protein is CASSQPPRTGTISYEQYF.

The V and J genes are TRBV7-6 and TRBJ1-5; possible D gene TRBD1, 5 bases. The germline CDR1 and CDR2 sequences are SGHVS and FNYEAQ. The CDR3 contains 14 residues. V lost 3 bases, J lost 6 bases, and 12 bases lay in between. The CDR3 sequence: CASSLEQASQPQHF. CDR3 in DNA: TGTGCCAGCAGCTTGGAACAGGCTTCTCAGCCCCAGCATTTT.

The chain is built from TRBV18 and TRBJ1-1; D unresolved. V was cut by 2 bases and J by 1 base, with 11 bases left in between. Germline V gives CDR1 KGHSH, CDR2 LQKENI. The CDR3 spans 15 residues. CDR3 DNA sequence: TGTGCCAGCTCACCAGGGATCCTAAAGAACACTGAAGCTTTCTTT. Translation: CASSPGILKNTEAFF.

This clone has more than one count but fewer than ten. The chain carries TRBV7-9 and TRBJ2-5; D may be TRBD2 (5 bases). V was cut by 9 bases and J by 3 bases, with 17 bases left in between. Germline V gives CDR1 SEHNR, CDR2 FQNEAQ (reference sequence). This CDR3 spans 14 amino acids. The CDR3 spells CASSKSGNKETQYF. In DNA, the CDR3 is TGTGCCAGTAGTAAGAGCGGAAATAAAGAGACCCAGTACTTC.

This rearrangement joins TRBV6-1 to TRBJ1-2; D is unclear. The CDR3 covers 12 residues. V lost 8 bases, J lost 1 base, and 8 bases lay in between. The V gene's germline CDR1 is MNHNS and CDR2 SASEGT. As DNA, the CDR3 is TGTGCCAGCCGAGAGGGTAACTATGGCTACACCTTC. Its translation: CASREGNYGYTF.

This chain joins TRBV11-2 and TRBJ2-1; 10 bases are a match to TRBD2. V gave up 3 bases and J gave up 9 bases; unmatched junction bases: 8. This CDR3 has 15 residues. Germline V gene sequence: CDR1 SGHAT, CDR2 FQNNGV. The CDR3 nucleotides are TGTGCCAGCAGCTTTCGGCCTAGCGGGAGAAGTGAGCAGTTCTTC. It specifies CASSFRPSGRSEQFF.

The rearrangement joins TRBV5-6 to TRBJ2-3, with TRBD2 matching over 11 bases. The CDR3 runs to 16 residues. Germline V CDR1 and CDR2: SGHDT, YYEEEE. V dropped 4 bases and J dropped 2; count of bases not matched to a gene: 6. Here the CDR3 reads CASSIVAGGFTDTQYF. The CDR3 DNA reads TGTGCCAGCAGCATTGTAGCGGGGGGGTTCACAGATACGCAGTATTTT.